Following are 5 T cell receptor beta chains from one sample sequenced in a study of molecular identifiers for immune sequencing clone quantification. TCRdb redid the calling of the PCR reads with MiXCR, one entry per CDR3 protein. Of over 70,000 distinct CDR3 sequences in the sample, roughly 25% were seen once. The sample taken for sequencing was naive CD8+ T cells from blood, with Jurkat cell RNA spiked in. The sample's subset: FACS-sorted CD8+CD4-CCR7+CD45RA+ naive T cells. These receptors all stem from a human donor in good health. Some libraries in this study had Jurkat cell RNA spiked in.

CDR3 sequence (DNA): TGTGCCAGCAGCTGGGGGAGGGCCTCAGAGACCCAGTACTTC. This encodes CASSWGRASETQYF. The chain uses TRBV5-4 and TRBJ2-5, with TRBD2 identical over 7 bases. This CDR3 has 14 amino acids. After removal of 3 bases from V and 4 bases from J, the junction contained 6 bases not matched to a gene. Germline lookup yields CDR1 SGHNT and CDR2 YYREEE (reference sequence).

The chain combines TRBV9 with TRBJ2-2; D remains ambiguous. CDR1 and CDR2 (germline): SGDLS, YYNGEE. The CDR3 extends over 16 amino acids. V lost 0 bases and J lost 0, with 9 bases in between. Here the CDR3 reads CASSVAVLANTGELFF. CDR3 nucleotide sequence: TGTGCCAGCAGCGTAGCTGTCTTAGCGAACACCGGGGAGCTGTTTTTT.

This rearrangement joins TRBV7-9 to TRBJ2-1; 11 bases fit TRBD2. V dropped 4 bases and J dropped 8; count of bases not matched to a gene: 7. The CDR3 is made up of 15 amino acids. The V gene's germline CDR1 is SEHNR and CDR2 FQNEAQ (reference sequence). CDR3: CASSSTSGRFYEQFF. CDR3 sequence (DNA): TGTGCCAGCAGCTCCACTAGCGGGAGATTCTATGAGCAGTTCTTC. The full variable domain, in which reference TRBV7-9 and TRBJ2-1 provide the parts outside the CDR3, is DTGVSQNPRHKITKRGQNVTFRCDPISEHNRLYWYRQTLGQGPEFLTYFQNEAQLEKSRLLSDRFSAERPKGSFSTLEIQRTEQGDSAMYLCASSSTSGRFYEQFFGPGTRLTVL.

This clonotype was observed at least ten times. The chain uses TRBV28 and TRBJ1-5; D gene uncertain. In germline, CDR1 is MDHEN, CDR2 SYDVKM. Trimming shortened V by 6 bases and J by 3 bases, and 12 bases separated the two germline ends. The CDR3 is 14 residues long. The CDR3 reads CASRDRPLNQPQHF. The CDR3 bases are TGTGCCAGCAGGGATCGCCCTCTCAATCAGCCCCAGCATTTT. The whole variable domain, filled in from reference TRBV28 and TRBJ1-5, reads DVKVTQSSRYLVKRTGEKVFLECVQDMDHENMFWYRQDPGLGLRLIYFSYDVKMKEKGDIPEGYSVSREKKERFSLILESASTNQTSMYLCASRDRPLNQPQHFGDGTRLSIL.

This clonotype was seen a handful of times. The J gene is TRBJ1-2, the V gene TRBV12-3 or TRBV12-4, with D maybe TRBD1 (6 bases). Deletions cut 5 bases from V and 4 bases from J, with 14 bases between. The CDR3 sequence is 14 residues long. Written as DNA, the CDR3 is TGTGCCAGCAGTCAGGGGTCTGCGGCCTATGGCTACACCTTC. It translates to CASSQGSAAYGYTF.